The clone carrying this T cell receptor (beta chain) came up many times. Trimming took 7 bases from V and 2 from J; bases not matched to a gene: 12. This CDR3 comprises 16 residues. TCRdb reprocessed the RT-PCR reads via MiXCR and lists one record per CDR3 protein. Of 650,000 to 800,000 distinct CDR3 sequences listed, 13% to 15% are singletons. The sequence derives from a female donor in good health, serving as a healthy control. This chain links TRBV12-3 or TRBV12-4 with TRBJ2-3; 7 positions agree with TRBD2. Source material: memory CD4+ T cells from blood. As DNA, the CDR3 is TGTGCCAGCATACGGGAGGCCTTCACTCCCACAGATACGCAGTATTTT. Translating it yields CASIREAFTPTDTQYF.